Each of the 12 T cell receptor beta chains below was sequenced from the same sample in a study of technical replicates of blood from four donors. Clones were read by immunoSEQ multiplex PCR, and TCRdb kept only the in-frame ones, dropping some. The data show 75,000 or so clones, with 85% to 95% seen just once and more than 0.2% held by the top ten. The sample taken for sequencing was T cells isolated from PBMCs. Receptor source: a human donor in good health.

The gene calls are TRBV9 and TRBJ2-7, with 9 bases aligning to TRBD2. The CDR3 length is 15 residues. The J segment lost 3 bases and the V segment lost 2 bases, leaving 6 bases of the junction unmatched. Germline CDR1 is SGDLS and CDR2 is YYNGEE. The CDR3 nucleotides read TGTGCCAGCAGCGTGGGCGGGGGGGGCGTCTACGAGCAGTACTTC. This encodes CASSVGGGGVYEQYF.

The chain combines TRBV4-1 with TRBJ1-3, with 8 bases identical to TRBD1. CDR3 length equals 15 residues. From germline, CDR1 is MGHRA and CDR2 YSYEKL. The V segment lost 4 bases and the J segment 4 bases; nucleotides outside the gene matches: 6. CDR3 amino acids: CASSPRDRRGNTIYF. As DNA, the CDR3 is TGCGCCAGCAGCCCCCGGGACAGGAGGGGAAACACCATATATTTT.

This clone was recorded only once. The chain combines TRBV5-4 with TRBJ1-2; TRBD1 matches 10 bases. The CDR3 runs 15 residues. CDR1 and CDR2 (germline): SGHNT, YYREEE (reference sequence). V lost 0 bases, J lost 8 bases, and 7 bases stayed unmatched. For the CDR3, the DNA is TGTGCCAGCAGCTTGGTAAGGGACAGGGGACGAGGCTACACCTTC. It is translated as CASSLVRDRGRGYTF.

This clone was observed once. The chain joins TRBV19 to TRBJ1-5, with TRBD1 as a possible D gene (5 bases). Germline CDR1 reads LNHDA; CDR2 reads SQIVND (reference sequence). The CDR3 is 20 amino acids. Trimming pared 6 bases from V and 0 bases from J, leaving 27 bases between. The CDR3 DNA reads TGTGCCAGTAGAGAGATGGGGCACAGGTCCGGCTCCTATAGCAATCAGCCCCAGCATTTT. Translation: CASREMGHRSGSYSNQPQHF.

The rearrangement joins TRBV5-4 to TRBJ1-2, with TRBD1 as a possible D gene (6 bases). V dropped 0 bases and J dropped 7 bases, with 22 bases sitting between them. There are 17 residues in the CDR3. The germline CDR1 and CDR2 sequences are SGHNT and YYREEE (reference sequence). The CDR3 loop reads CASSLGGPLQGTGGYTF. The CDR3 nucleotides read TGTGCCAGCAGCTTGGGGGGGCCCTTACAGGGTACGGGTGGCTACACCTTC.

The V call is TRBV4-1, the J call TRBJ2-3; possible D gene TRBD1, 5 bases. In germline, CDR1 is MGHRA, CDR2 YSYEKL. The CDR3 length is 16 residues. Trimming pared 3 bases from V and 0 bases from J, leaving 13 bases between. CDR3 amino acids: CASSQGRLSSTDTQYF. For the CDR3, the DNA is TGCGCCAGCAGCCAGGGGCGACTTTCTAGCACAGATACGCAGTATTTT.

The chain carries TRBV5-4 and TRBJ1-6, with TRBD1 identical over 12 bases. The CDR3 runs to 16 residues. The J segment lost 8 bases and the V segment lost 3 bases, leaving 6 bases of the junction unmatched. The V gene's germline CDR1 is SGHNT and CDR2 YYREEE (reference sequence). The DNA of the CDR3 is TGTGCCAGCAGCTCTCCCGGGACAGGGGGCGATTCACCCCTCCACTTT. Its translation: CASSSPGTGGDSPLHF.

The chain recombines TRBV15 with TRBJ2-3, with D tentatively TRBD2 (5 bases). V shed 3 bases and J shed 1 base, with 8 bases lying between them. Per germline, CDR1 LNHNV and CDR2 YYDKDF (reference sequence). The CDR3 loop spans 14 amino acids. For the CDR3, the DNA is TGTGCCACCAGCAGCCCAGCGGGCACAGATACGCAGTATTTT. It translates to CATSSPAGTDTQYF.

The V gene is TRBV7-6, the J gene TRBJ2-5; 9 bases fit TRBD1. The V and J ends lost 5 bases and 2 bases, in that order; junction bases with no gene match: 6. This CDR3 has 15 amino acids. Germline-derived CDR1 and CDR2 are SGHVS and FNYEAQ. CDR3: CASSASGTGQETQYF. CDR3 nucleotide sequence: TGTGCCAGCAGCGCCTCCGGGACAGGGCAAGAGACCCAGTACTTC.

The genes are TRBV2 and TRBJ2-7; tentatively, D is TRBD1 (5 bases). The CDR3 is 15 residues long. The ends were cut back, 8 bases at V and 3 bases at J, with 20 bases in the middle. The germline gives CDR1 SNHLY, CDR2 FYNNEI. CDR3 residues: CASSQGGRKHYEQYF. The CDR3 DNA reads TGTGCCAGCTCTCAGGGCGGACGGAAACACTACGAGCAGTACTTC.

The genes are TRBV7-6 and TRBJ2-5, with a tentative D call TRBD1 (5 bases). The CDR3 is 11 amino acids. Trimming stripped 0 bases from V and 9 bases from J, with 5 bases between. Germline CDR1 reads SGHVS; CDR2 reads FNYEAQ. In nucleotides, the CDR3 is TGTGCCAGCAGCTTAGCGGGGCCCCAGTACTTC. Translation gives CASSLAGPQYF.

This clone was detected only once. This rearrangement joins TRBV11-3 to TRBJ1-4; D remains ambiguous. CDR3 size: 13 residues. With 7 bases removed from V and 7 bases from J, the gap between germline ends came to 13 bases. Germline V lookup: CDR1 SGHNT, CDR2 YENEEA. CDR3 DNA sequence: TGTGCCAGCACCTCGCGGGCGGGTGAAAAACTGTTTTTT. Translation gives CASTSRAGEKLFF.